These T cell receptor beta chains were read from a single sample in a study of cytomegalovirus exposure and HLA in healthy donors. Using immunoSEQ multiplex PCR, the repertoire was profiled, and TCRdb retains in-frame clones only, with some absent. The sample shows about 150,000 clones, 65% to 80% of them seen only once. The sample comprised PBMCs. The source is a male donor in good health and CMV-seronegative. Both conserved end residues are part of each CDR3. A D gene is named only where the DNA matches it firmly. Clone size is given for some rows only: seen once, a few or many times, or a class if the clone is expanded.

abundance | j_gene | v_gene | d_gene | CDR3nt | CDR3aa
NA | TRBJ2-7 | TRBV18 | TRBD2 | TGTGCCAGCCGCTTAGCGGGAGGAGAGGAGCAGTACTTC | CASRLAGGEEQYF
NA | TRBJ2-3 | TRBV7-7 | NA | TGTGCTAGCAGCCCCGGCAGGGAGGGCACAGATACGCAGTATTTT | CASSPGREGTDTQYF
NA | TRBJ2-3 | TRBV5-1 | NA | TGCGCCAGCAGCCGTGCCGAGACATGGACAGATACGCAGTATTTT | CASSRAETWTDTQYF
NA | TRBJ1-2 | TRBV30 | NA | TGTGCCTGGACAACAGGGTACTATGGCTACACCTTC | CAWTTGYYGYTF
few | TRBJ2-2 | TRBV6-6 | TRBD1 | TGTGCCAGCAGGACCGGGACAGGCCACACCGGGGAGCTGTTTTTT | CASRTGTGHTGELFF
once | TRBJ1-4 | TRBV5-1 | NA | TGCGCCAGCAGCTTAGGGGGGGAGAGCTGGGAAAAACTGTTTTTT | CASSLGGESWEKLFF
NA | TRBJ2-1 | TRBV14 | TRBD1 | TGTGCCAGCAGCCCCATCAGGGGGACCTACAATGAGCAGTTCTTC | CASSPIRGTYNEQFF
NA | TRBJ2-1 | TRBV6-6 | NA | TGTGCCAGCAGTTGGGCGCGAGGGTACAATGAGCAGTTCTTC | CASSWARGYNEQFF
NA | TRBJ2-7 | TRBV11-2 | TRBD1 | TGTGCCAGCAGCTTAGGTGGGACAGTCAGCCACGAGCAGTACTTC | CASSLGGTVSHEQYF
few | TRBJ2-3 | TRBV2 | NA | TGTGCCAGCAGTGAAGCGCGGGATACGCAGTATTTT | CASSEARDTQYF
few | TRBJ2-3 | TRBV6-5 | NA | TGTGCCAGCAGTTACTGGAGGGGAAGCACAGATACGCAGTATTTT | CASSYWRGSTDTQYF
NA | TRBJ2-7 | TRBV27 | TRBD1 | TGTGCCAGCAGTTTACGATCCGGGACAGGGCCGACCTACGAGCAGTACTTC | CASSLRSGTGPTYEQYF
NA | TRBJ1-2 | TRBV28 | NA | TGTGCCAGCAGTTTATTATCGGGTCGACAGGTCGCTGGCTACACCTTC | CASSLLSGRQVAGYTF
NA | TRBJ1-2 | TRBV6-5 | NA | TGTGCCAGCGGCCCCATCCATGGCTACACCTTC | CASGPIHGYTF
NA | TRBJ1-1 | TRBV19 | NA | TGTGCCAGTACCGACCCGGGACAAACGAACACTGAAGCTTTCTTT | CASTDPGQTNTEAFF
NA | TRBJ2-1 | TRBV5-4 | TRBD2 | TGTGCCAGCAGCATCCCGACTAGCGGCTACAATGAGCAGTTCTTC | CASSIPTSGYNEQFF
NA | TRBJ1-1 | TRBV28 | NA | TGTGCCAGCAGTCGGCAGGGGATGACCACTGAAGCTTTCTTT | CASSRQGMTTEAFF
few | TRBJ2-1 | TRBV9 | TRBD1 | TGTGCCAGCAGCGCTAGGGACAGGGCAGGTGAGCAGTTCTTC | CASSARDRAGEQFF
few | TRBJ1-1 | TRBV28 | TRBD1 | TGTGCCAGCAGCCCGGACAGGGACAACACTGAAGCTTTCTTT | CASSPDRDNTEAFF
NA | TRBJ2-1 | TRBV5-6 | NA | TGTGCCAGCAGCTATCTCTCCGGTGGGAGAACTCGAATGGATGAGCAGTTCTTC | CASSYLSGGRTRMDEQFF
NA | TRBJ1-3 | TRBV27 | TRBD1 | TGTGCCAGCAGTTTATCGCCCGCCGACAGGGATGGAAACACCATATATTTT | CASSLSPADRDGNTIYF
NA | TRBJ1-2 | TRBV5-1 | NA | TGCGCCAGCAGCTTGGCCAGGGTGCCAGAACGTGTCGGAGGGGACTATGGCTACACCTTC | CASSLARVPERVGGDYGYTF
NA | TRBJ1-2 | TRBV4-3 | NA | TGCGCCAGCAGCCAAGACGAGGGAGGGGTCAGGGATGGCTACACCTTC | CASSQDEGGVRDGYTF
NA | TRBJ2-7 | TRBV6-6 | TRBD2 | TGTGCCAGCAGTGTTCCCCGGGGGGGCGGCGAGCAGTACTTC | CASSVPRGGGEQYF
NA | TRBJ2-4 | TRBV7-9 | TRBD2 | TGTTCCAGCAGCTTTGCGGGGGGGATTGCCAAAAACATTCAGTACTTC | CSSSFAGGIAKNIQYF
NA | TRBJ1-2 | TRBV28 | NA | TGTGCCAGCAGTACCCCGGGCAGACTAGCTAACTATGGCTACACCTTC | CASSTPGRLANYGYTF
NA | TRBJ1-5 | TRBV5-8 | TRBD1 | TGTGCCAGCAGCTTGCGGACAGGTTATCAGCCCCAGCATTTT | CASSLRTGYQPQHF
NA | TRBJ1-5 | TRBV4-2 | TRBD1 | TGTGCCAGCAGCCAGGGACAGGGGGAAAGAAATCAGCCCCAGCATTTT | CASSQGQGERNQPQHF
NA | TRBJ2-6 | TRBV27 | NA | TGTGCCAGCGGCTCCGGGGCCAACGTCCTGACTTTC | CASGSGANVLTF
NA | TRBJ1-1 | TRBV5-4 | TRBD1 | TGTGCCAGCAGCACGGGCCGGGACAGGGGGAACACTGAAGCTTTCTTT | CASSTGRDRGNTEAFF
NA | TRBJ2-1 | TRBV6-5 | NA | TGTGCCAGCAGTTCCGGGGGCAATGAGCAGTTCTTC | CASSSGGNEQFF
once | TRBJ2-7 | TRBV30 | TRBD2 | TGTGCCTGGAGTCAGGGCGGGAGCTCCTACGAGCAGTACTTC | CAWSQGGSSYEQYF
once | TRBJ2-6 | TRBV4-1 | NA | TGCGCCAGCAGCCAAGATAGTCGTGGTGAGGCCAACGTCCTGACTTTC | CASSQDSRGEANVLTF